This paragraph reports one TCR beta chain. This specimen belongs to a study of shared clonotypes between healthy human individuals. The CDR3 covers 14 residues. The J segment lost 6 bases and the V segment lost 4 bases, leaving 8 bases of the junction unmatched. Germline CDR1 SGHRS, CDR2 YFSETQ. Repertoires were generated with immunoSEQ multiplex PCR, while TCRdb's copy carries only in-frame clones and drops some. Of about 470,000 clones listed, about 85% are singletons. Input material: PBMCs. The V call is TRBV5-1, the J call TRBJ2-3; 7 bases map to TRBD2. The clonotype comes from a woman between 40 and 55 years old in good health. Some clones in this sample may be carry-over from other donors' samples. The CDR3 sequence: CASSLGGVFDTQYF. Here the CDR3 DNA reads TGCGCCAGCAGCCTTGGGGGGGTATTTGATACGCAGTATTTT.